This TCR beta chain was profiled in a study of human T cells and chemical hapten exposure. Study information: Small pooled library volume differences mainly caused per-sample TCR yield variation. Overall study results and limits: No alteration of TCRs above 1 in 1000 frequency was seen with DPC sensitization. The formation of large CDR3 similarity clusters by expanded TCRs significantly exceeded that of controls.

For this clonotype: Its antigen is as yet unknown.

The time point denotes: patch test 1, 2 weeks after DPC sensitization. Noted treatment: therapeutic diphenylcyclopropenone sensitization with weekly scalp DPC. TCRdb re-analysed the RACE reads in MiXCR, keeping a single row per CDR3 protein. The data show about 120,000 distinct CDR3 sequences, 9% to 13% seen once. CDR1 and CDR2 (germline): LGHDT, YNNKEL (reference sequence). The CDR3 totals 15 residues. Between the trimmed V and J ends, which lost 4 bases and 5 bases, there was a span of 16 bases. V usage is TRBV3-1 and J usage is TRBJ2-3, with a weak D call TRBD2 (6 bases). This clonotype was obtained from a woman aged 50 to 60 with alopecia areata. Some clones in this sample may be carry-over from other donors' samples. This material consisted of whole blood, taken in connection with sensitization to the hapten diphenylcyclopropenone (DPC). The CDR3 DNA is TGTGCCAGCAGCCCGGGTCTAGCGAGAAAAGATACGCAGTATTTT. Translated, it gives CASSPGLARKDTQYF.